This TCR beta chain was sequenced during a study of blood T cell repertoires in COVID-19. In the study overall: Samples of COVID-19 (acute and convalescent) were obtained from the United States, Italy and Spain. Sample material is recorded as cDNA or gDNA derived from T cells, B-cell-depleted T cells, or PBMCs.

The data were produced by immunoSEQ multiplex PCR, yet TCRdb's version contains in-frame clones alone and is incomplete. The sample consists of nearly 350,000 clones, approximately 84% of them appearing once. Participant ages covered about 18 to 100 years across around 22 US areas. Recovered Cohort 3 donors showed two negative PCRs, clearance, or symptom resolution. Trimming took off 2 bases at V and 3 bases at J, with 23 bases between the two ends. CDR3 length: 18 residues. The germline CDR1 and CDR2 sequences are SGHKS and YYEKEE (reference sequence). The source is a woman in her twenties or thirties who had recovered from COVID-19. Material: PBMCs or T cells enriched from blood (not recorded which). J is TRBJ1-1 and V is TRBV5-5; no clear D. CDR3 DNA sequence: TGTGCCAGCAGCTTCTCATTAGGGTTTGGAGGGTGGTACACTGAAGCTTTCTTT. Protein sequence: CASSFSLGFGGWYTEAFF. Full variable domain (outside the CDR3, taken from reference TRBV5-5 and TRBJ1-1): DAGVTQSPTHLIKTRGQQVTLRCSPISGHKSVSWYQQVLGQGPQFIFQYYEKEERGRGNFPDRFSARQFPNYSSELNVNALLLGDSALYLCASSFSLGFGGWYTEAFFGQGTRLTVV.